These T cell receptor beta chains were read from a single sample in a study of blood T cells in healthy people across ages. TCRdb reanalysed the 5' RACE reads using MiXCR and keeps one entry per CDR3 protein. The top ten clones hold approximately 19% of a sample with approximately 1,100,000 distinct CDR3 sequences, over 35% of them seen once. Source material: blood. These receptor sequences come from an older woman in good health. Both conserved end residues are part of each CDR3. A D gene is named only where the DNA matches it firmly. Not every row has a clone size; where given, it reads once, few, many or a size class.

abundance | j_gene | d_gene | v_gene | CDR3aa | CDR3nt
. | TRBJ2-3 | TRBD1 | TRBV20-1 | CSARDWTGLGTDTQYF | TGCAGTGCTAGAGACTGGACAGGTTTGGGCACAGATACGCAGTATTTT
. | TRBJ1-2 | . | TRBV9 | CASSGRNPLYGYTF | TGTGCCAGCAGCGGGCGAAACCCCTTGTATGGCTACACCTTC
. | TRBJ2-5 | . | TRBV20-1 | CSAIDRFRNEQYF | TGCAGTGCCATCGACAGGTTTAGGAATGAGCAGTACTTC
few | TRBJ2-4 | . | TRBV28 | CASSSLGKVSIQYF | TGTGCCAGCAGTAGCCTAGGAAAGGTTAGCATTCAGTACTTC
few | TRBJ2-7 | . | TRBV2 | CASRLTTGTPDGDEQYF | TGTGCCAGCAGGTTGACTACCGGGACACCCGACGGTGATGAGCAGTACTTC
few | TRBJ2-3 | TRBD2 | TRBV5-5 | CASSRSGLAGGRADTQYF | TGTGCCAGCAGCCGAAGCGGGCTAGCGGGAGGTAGGGCAGATACGCAGTATTTT
. | TRBJ2-4 | . | TRBV5-1 | CASSHTTPGPGENIQYF | TGCGCCAGCAGCCACACGACCCCCGGACCAGGGGAAAACATTCAGTACTTC
. | TRBJ2-1 | . | TRBV12-3/TRBV12-4 | CASSLFGLFTYNEQFF | TGTGCCAGCAGCCTTTTTGGACTTTTCACCTACAATGAGCAGTTCTTC
. | TRBJ2-1 | TRBD2 | TRBV9 | CASSTQLANSYNEQFF | TGTGCCAGCAGCACCCAACTAGCGAACTCCTACAATGAGCAGTTCTTC
. | TRBJ2-4 | TRBD2 | TRBV7-2 | CASSTYLAGMYNEQYF | TGTGCCAGCAGCACATATCTAGCGGGCATGTACAATGAGCAGTACTTC
few | TRBJ2-7 | . | TRBV11-3 | CASSLVPDSYPYEQYF | TGTGCCAGCAGCTTAGTTCCGGACTCTTATCCCTACGAGCAGTACTTC
many | TRBJ2-7 | . | TRBV7-2 | CASSTEQRSYEQYF | TGTGCCAGCAGTACTGAACAGCGGTCCTACGAGCAGTACTTC
few | TRBJ2-5 | . | TRBV20-1 | CSAMRGNRVWETQYF | TGCAGTGCTATGAGGGGAAACAGGGTCTGGGAGACCCAGTACTTC
. | TRBJ1-2 | . | TRBV20-1 | CSGTGTSLYGYTF | TGCAGTGGTACCGGGACATCTCTCTATGGCTACACCTTC
. | TRBJ1-4 | TRBD1 | TRBV28 | CASSFGQGGLNEKLFF | TGTGCCAGCAGTTTTGGGCAGGGGGGGCTTAATGAAAAACTGTTTTTT
. | TRBJ1-2 | TRBD1 | TRBV7-2 | CASSSGTGHGYTF | TGTGCCAGCAGCTCCGGGACAGGGCATGGCTACACCTTC
many | TRBJ2-7 | . | TRBV27 | CASSPAPYEQYF | TGTGCCAGCAGTCCAGCTCCTTACGAGCAGTACTTC
. | TRBJ2-5 | TRBD1 | TRBV27 | CASPSGQGRQKTQYF | TGTGCCAGCCCTTCAGGACAGGGGCGTCAAAAGACCCAGTACTTC
few | TRBJ2-1 | . | TRBV12-3/TRBV12-4 | CASSQFGAGVYNEQFF | TGTGCCAGCAGTCAGTTCGGGGCAGGGGTCTACAATGAGCAGTTCTTC
. | TRBJ2-7 | TRBD1 | TRBV5-6 | CASSLGWDRGSYEQYF | TGTGCCAGCAGCTTGGGGTGGGACAGGGGTTCCTACGAGCAGTACTTC
. | TRBJ2-1 | . | TRBV24-1 | CATSDPMSPYNEQFF | TGTGCCACCAGTGATCCCATGTCGCCGTACAATGAGCAGTTCTTC
. | TRBJ2-7 | TRBD2 | TRBV6-2/TRBV6-3 | CASSYSWLAGVSGTYEQYF | TGTGCCAGCAGTTACTCGTGGCTAGCGGGAGTTTCTGGAACCTACGAGCAGTACTTC
. | TRBJ2-1 | . | TRBV7-2 | CASSLRVEISYNERFF | TGTGCCAGCAGCTTGAGGGTGGAAATTTCCTACAATGAGCGGTTCTTC
. | TRBJ2-5 | TRBD1 | TRBV19 | CASRDTGGRHQETQYF | TGTGCCAGTAGAGATACAGGGGGCCGGCACCAAGAGACCCAGTACTTC
. | TRBJ2-7 | . | TRBV7-2 | CASVTGISYNEQYF | TGTGCCAGCGTCACTGGGATCTCCTACAATGAGCAGTACTTC